The next 21 T cell receptor beta chains were all read from a single sample in a study of OX40 agonist ivuxolimab in advanced cancers. Here immunoSEQ multiplex PCR was the method, and the copy in TCRdb shows in-frame clones only, minus some. The table lists more than 40,000 clones, 88% of them singletons. This specimen was CD4+ or CD8+ T cells sorted from blood, taken in a trial of the OX40 agonist ivuxolimab. The receptors originated from an adult with an advanced solid tumor such as melanoma, head and neck, liver or kidney cancer.

This chain joins TRBV28 and TRBJ2-5; no definite D call. This CDR3 has 15 amino acids. Trimming shortened V by 5 bases and J by 1 base, and 14 bases separated the two germline ends. Germline assignment: CDR1 MDHEN and CDR2 SYDVKM. CDR3 in amino acids: CASSPKWAVQETQYF. The CDR3 DNA follows: TGTGCCAGCAGTCCGAAGTGGGCAGTCCAAGAGACCCAGTACTTC.

The chain recombines TRBV5-1 with TRBJ2-1; possible D gene TRBD1, 6 bases. V shed 2 bases and J shed 4 bases, with 16 bases lying between them. CDR1 and CDR2 from the germline V gene are SGHRS and YFSETQ. The CDR3 contains 16 residues. CDR3 coding DNA: TGCGCCAGCAGCTTAAGTGGACCGACAGGATACAATGAGCAGTTCTTC. Translating gives CASSLSGPTGYNEQFF.

The chain has TRBV7-9 and TRBJ2-5, with a possible D match to TRBD1 (5 bases). V lost 5 bases, J lost 2 bases, and 15 bases lay in between. This CDR3 has 15 amino acids. Germline V CDR1 and CDR2: SEHNR, FQNEAQ (reference sequence). The CDR3 DNA reads as TGTGCCAGCAGCACGACAGTCCCAGGACAAGAGACCCAGTACTTC. Translated, it gives CASSTTVPGQETQYF.

The rearrangement links TRBV9 to TRBJ2-1; 7 bases map to TRBD2. J lost 6 bases, V lost 3 bases, and 3 bases had no gene match. This CDR3 spans 13 amino acids. Germline V CDR1 and CDR2: SGDLS, YYNGEE. The CDR3 DNA is TGTGCCAGCAGCGAGGGACTAACCAATGAGCAGTTCTTC. Protein: CASSEGLTNEQFF. The full variable domain, in which reference TRBV9 and TRBJ2-1 provide the parts outside the CDR3, is DSGVTQTPKHLITATGQRVTLRCSPRSGDLSVYWYQQSLDQGLQFLIQYYNGEERAKGNILERFSAQQFPDLHSELNLSSLELGDSALYFCASSEGLTNEQFFGPGTRLTVL.

The chain links TRBV5-4 to TRBJ2-1; maybe TRBD1 (5 bases). Deletions cut 4 bases from V and 7 bases from J, with 18 bases between. The CDR3 is made up of 15 amino acids. Germline CDR1 and CDR2: SGHNT and YYREEE (reference sequence). The CDR3, as DNA: TGTGCCAGCAGCCTTGAGGCTGGGGCGGAGAATGAGCAGTTCTTC. Its protein product is CASSLEAGAENEQFF.

The rearrangement links TRBV21-1 to TRBJ2-5; TRBD1, the D gene given by the table, was not confirmed from the DNA. TRBV21-1 is listed as a pseudogene. This CDR3 has 16 residues. CDR3 in amino acids: CASSKGQGQPQETQYF. As DNA, the CDR3 is TGTGCCAGCAGCAAAGGGCAGGGGCAACCTCAAGAGACCCAGTACTTC.

J is TRBJ2-5 and V is TRBV5-1; TRBD2 aligns across 15 bases. V was clipped by 4 bases and J by 0 bases; unmatched bases: 13. The CDR3 extends over 20 amino acids. Germline CDR1 reads SGHRS; CDR2 reads YFSETQ. The CDR3 spells CASSVIPTGTSGGNQETQYF. The CDR3 region has the DNA TGCGCCAGCAGCGTGATACCTACCGGGACTAGCGGGGGGAACCAAGAGACCCAGTACTTC. Drawing the rest from reference TRBV5-1 and TRBJ2-5, the complete variable domain is KAGVTQTPRYLIKTRGQQVTLSCSPISGHRSVSWYQQTPGQGLQFLFEYFSETQRNKGNFPGRFSGRQFSNSRSEMNVSTLELGDSALYLCASSVIPTGTSGGNQETQYFGPGTRLLVL.

V gene TRBV5-1 combines with J gene TRBJ1-2; 8 bases line up with TRBD1. The V segment lost 3 bases and the J segment 2 bases; nucleotides outside the gene matches: 3. This CDR3 region has 14 residues. Looked up from germline, CDR1 is SGHRS and CDR2 is YFSETQ. The CDR3, as DNA: TGCGCCAGCAGCTCCGGACAGGGAAACTATGGCTACACCTTC. As protein: CASSSGQGNYGYTF.

The sample holds one count of this clone. The chain combines TRBV20-1 with TRBJ1-5; D possibly corresponds to TRBD1 (5 bases). This CDR3 has 11 residues. V lost 5 bases, J lost 11 bases, and 13 bases lay in between. The germline V gene encodes CDR1 DFQATT and CDR2 SNEGSKA (reference sequence). The CDR3 DNA is TGCAGTGCTCAGGGCGGCGCAGCCCAGCATTTT. It specifies CSAQGGAAQHF.

A single count supports this clone. The V call is TRBV27, the J call TRBJ1-2, with a possible D match to TRBD1 (5 bases). V lost 6 bases, J lost 1 base, and 24 bases lay in between. There are 18 residues in the CDR3. Per germline, CDR1 MNHEY and CDR2 SMNVEV (reference sequence). CDR3 region: CASRRDHPYRGVNYGYTF. The CDR3 DNA follows: TGTGCCAGCAGAAGGGACCACCCGTATAGGGGAGTTAACTATGGCTACACCTTC.

The chain recombines TRBV25-1 with TRBJ2-7; D call uncertain. V lost 3 bases and J lost 7, with 13 bases in between. In germline, CDR1 is MGHDK, CDR2 SYGVNS. The CDR3 is 13 amino acids. For the CDR3, the DNA is TGTGCCAGCAGTGACTACCGGTCGGAGGAGCAGTACTTC. It yields the protein CASSDYRSEEQYF.

CDR3 sequence reads: CASSLGEGLAVNTGELFF. The CDR3 DNA is TGTGCCAGCAGCTTAGGGGAGGGACTAGCGGTAAACACCGGGGAGCTGTTTTTT. J is TRBJ2-2 and V is TRBV11-3; 11 bases match TRBD2. This CDR3 contains 18 residues. J lost 2 bases, V lost 1 base, and 6 bases had no gene match. Germline CDR1 and CDR2: SGHNT and YENEEA.

V and J are TRBV29-1 and TRBJ2-1; 12 bases align to TRBD1. The CDR3 contains 13 residues. Germline values: CDR1 SQVTM, CDR2 ANQGSEA. The V segment lost 6 bases and the J segment 9 bases; nucleotides outside the gene matches: 6. CDR3 amino acids: CSVGQGAGGEQFF. CDR3 nucleotide sequence: TGCAGCGTGGGACAGGGGGCCGGGGGTGAGCAGTTCTTC.

The rearrangement joins TRBV6-1 to TRBJ2-7; 7 bases are a match to TRBD2. There are 13 residues in the CDR3. Germline V CDR1 and CDR2: MNHNS, SASEGT. J was trimmed by 3 bases and V by 6 bases; bases with no gene match: 5. Here the CDR3 reads CASRWDYLYEQYF. CDR3 sequence (DNA): TGTGCCAGCAGGTGGGACTACCTCTACGAGCAGTACTTC.

The CDR3 DNA is TGTGCCATCAGTGAGGGGGACAGGACATATGGCTACACCTTC. Amino acid sequence: CAISEGDRTYGYTF. The chain links TRBV10-3 to TRBJ1-2, with TRBD1 matching over 8 bases. V was pared by 2 bases and J by 5 bases, with 4 bases of the junction left unmatched. CDR1 and CDR2 from the germline V gene are ENHRY and SYGVKD. CDR3 length: 14 residues.

This chain links TRBV27 with TRBJ1-6; no clear D gene. CDR1 and CDR2 from the germline V gene are MNHEY and SMNVEV (reference sequence). The CDR3 is 15 amino acids. Between the trimmed V and J ends, which lost 5 bases and 4 bases, there was a span of 12 bases. As DNA, the CDR3 is TGTGCCAGCAGTATGTACAGAGATTATAATTCACCCCTCCACTTT. It is translated as CASSMYRDYNSPLHF.

The V and J genes are TRBV18 and TRBJ2-1; D might be TRBD2 (5 bases). Germline lookup yields CDR1 KGHSH and CDR2 LQKENI. This CDR3 comprises 18 residues. V was cut by 2 bases and J by 0 bases, with 17 bases left in between. The CDR3 nucleotides read TGTGCCAGCTCACCATTAAACCAGGTCCGGGGCTCCTACAATGAGCAGTTCTTC. Residues: CASSPLNQVRGSYNEQFF.

This sequence joins TRBV5-1 and TRBJ2-5; 7 bases align to TRBD2. After removal of 0 bases from V and 4 bases from J, the junction contained 9 bases not matched to a gene. The CDR3 totals 16 residues. Germline V gene sequence: CDR1 SGHRS, CDR2 YFSETQ. CDR3 in amino acids: CASSLASGGLGETQYF. For the CDR3, the DNA is TGCGCCAGCAGCTTGGCCTCGGGGGGTTTGGGAGAGACCCAGTACTTC. Full variable domain (outside the CDR3, taken from reference TRBV5-1 and TRBJ2-5): KAGVTQTPRYLIKTRGQQVTLSCSPISGHRSVSWYQQTPGQGLQFLFEYFSETQRNKGNFPGRFSGRQFSNSRSEMNVSTLELGDSALYLCASSLASGGLGETQYFGPGTRLLVL.

The table lists this clone with many counts. The chain employs TRBV11-3 and TRBJ2-2; D gene unclear. The CDR3 is 13 amino acids. From germline, CDR1 is SGHNT and CDR2 YENEEA. Trimming shortened V by 1 base and J by 3 bases, and 3 bases separated the two germline ends. CDR3 amino acids: CASSLGYTGELFF. DNA of the CDR3: TGTGCCAGCAGCTTAGGTTACACCGGGGAGCTGTTTTTT.

The chain has TRBV6-4 and TRBJ2-3, with a possible D match to TRBD1 (6 bases). The CDR3 covers 15 residues. The ends were cut back, 0 bases at V and 4 bases at J, with 11 bases in the middle. CDR1 is MRHNA, CDR2 SNTAGT, per germline. In nucleotides, the CDR3 is TGTGCCAGCAGTGACTCGACTGAGGGGGCAGATACGCAGTATTTT. Its translation is CASSDSTEGADTQYF.

V is TRBV6-5 and J is TRBJ1-1, with D perhaps TRBD1 (5 bases). Trimming took off 8 bases at V and 2 bases at J, with 12 bases between the two ends. Germline assignment: CDR1 MNHEY and CDR2 SVGAGI. The CDR3 covers 13 residues. The CDR3 loop reads CASRGRINTEAFF. CDR3 DNA sequence: TGTGCCAGCCGGGGCAGGATAAACACTGAAGCTTTCTTT.